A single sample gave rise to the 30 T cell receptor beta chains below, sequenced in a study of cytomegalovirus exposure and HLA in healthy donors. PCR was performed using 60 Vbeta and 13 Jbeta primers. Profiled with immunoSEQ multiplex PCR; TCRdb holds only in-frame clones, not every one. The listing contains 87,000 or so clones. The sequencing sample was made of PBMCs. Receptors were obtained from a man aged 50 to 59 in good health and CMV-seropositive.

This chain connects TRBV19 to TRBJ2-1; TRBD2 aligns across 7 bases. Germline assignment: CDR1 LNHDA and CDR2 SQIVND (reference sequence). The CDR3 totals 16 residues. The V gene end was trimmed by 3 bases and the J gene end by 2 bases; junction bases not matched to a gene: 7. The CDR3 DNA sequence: TGTGCCAGTAGTATCGAGACTAGCACCCCCTACAATGAGCAGTTCTTC. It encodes CASSIETSTPYNEQFF.

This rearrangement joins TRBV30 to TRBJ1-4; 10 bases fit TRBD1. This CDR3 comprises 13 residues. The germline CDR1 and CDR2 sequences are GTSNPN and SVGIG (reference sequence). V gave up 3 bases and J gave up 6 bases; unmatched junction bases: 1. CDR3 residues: CAWSGTGDEKLFF. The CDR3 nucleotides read TGTGCCTGGAGCGGGACAGGGGATGAAAAACTGTTTTTT.

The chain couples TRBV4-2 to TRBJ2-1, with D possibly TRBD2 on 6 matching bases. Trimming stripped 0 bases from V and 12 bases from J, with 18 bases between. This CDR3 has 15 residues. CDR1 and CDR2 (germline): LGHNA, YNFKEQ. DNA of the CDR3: TGTGCCAGCAGCCAAGACCCGCGGGACTCCCTTGTGCAGTTCTTC. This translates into CASSQDPRDSLVQFF.

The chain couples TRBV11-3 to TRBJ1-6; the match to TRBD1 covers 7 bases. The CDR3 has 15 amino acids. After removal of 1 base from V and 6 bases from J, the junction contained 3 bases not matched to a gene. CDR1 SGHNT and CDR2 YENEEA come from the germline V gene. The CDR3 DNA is TGTGCCAGCAGCTTAGCAGGGGGAGGTAATTCACCCCTCCACTTT. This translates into CASSLAGGGNSPLHF.

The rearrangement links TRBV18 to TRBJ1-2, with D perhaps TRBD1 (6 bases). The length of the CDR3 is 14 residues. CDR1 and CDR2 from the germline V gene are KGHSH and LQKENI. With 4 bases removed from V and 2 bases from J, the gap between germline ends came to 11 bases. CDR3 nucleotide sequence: TGTGCCAGCTCACTTTGGACAGAGAACTATGGCTACACCTTC. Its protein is CASSLWTENYGYTF. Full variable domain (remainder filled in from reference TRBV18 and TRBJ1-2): NAGVMQNPRHLVRRRGQEARLRCSPMKGHSHVYWYRQLPEEGLKFMVYLQKENIIDESGMPKERFSAEFPKEGPSILRIQQVVRGDSAAYFCASSLWTENYGYTFGSGTRLTVV.

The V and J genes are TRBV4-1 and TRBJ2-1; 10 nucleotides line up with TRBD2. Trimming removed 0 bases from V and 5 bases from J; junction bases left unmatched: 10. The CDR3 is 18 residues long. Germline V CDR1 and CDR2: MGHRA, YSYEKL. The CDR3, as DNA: TGCGCCAGCAGCCAAGACACTTGGACTAGCGGAAGAGACAATGAGCAGTTCTTC. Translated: CASSQDTWTSGRDNEQFF.

The chain's CDR3 is CASSLGASGTYEQYV. CDR3 coding DNA: TGTGCCAGCAGCTTAGGGGCTAGCGGAACCTACGAGCAGTACGTC. V is TRBV11-2 and J is TRBJ2-7; 7 nucleotides agree with TRBD2. The CDR3 contains 15 residues. Germline trimming cut 1 base from V and 2 bases from J; bases unmatched to any gene: 5. CDR1 and CDR2 (germline): SGHAT, FQNNGV.

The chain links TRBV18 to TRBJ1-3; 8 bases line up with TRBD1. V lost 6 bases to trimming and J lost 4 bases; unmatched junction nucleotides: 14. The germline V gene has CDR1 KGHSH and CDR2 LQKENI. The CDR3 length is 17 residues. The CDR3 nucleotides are TGTGCCAGCTCGGACAGGGTTCCGTCCTCCCTGGGAAACACCATATATTTT. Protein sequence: CASSDRVPSSLGNTIYF.

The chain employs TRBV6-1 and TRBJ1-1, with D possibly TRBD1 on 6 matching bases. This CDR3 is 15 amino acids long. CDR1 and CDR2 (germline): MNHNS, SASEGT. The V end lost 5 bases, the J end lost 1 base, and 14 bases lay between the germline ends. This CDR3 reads CASSPRPDRNTEAFF. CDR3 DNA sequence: TGTGCCAGCAGTCCCCGCCCGGACAGGAACACTGAAGCTTTCTTT.

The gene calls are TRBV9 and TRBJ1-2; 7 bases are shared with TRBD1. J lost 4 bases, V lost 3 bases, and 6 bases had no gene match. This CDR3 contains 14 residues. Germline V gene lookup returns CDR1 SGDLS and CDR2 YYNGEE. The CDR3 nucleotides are TGTGCCAGCAGCGCCACAGGGGTCGGCTATGGCTACACCTTC. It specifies CASSATGVGYGYTF.

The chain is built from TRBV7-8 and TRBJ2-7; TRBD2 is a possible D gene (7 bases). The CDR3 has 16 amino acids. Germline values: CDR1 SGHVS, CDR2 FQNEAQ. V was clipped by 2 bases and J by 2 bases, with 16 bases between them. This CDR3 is CASSLMGAGDTYEQYF. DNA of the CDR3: TGTGCCAGCAGCTTAATGGGGGCGGGAGATACCTACGAGCAGTACTTC. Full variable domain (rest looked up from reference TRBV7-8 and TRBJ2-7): GAGVSQSPRYKVAKRGQDVALRCDPISGHVSLFWYQQALGQGPEFLTYFQNEAQLDKSGLPSDRFFAERPEGSVSTLKIQRTQQEDSAVYLCASSLMGAGDTYEQYFGPGTRLTVT.

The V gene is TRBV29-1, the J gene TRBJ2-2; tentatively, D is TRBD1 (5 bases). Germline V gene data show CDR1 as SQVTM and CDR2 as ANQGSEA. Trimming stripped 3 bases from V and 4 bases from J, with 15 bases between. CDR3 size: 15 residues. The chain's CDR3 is CSVDSRAQRTGELFF. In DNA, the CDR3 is TGCAGCGTTGATTCCAGGGCCCAGCGCACCGGGGAGCTGTTTTTT.

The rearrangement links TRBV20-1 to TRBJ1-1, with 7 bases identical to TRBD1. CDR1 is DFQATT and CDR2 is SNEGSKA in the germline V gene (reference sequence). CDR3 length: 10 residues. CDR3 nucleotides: TGCAGCGAGGGGGCACTTGAAGCTTTCTTT. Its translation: CSEGALEAFF.

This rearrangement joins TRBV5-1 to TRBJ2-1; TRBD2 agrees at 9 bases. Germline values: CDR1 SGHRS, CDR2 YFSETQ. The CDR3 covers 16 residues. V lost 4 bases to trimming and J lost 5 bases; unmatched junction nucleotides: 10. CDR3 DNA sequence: TGCGCCAGCAGCGTGCCTAGCGGGATCGGAAACAATGAGCAGTTCTTC. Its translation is CASSVPSGIGNNEQFF. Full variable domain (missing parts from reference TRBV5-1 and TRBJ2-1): KAGVTQTPRYLIKTRGQQVTLSCSPISGHRSVSWYQQTPGQGLQFLFEYFSETQRNKGNFPGRFSGRQFSNSRSEMNVSTLELGDSALYLCASSVPSGIGNNEQFFGPGTRLTVL.

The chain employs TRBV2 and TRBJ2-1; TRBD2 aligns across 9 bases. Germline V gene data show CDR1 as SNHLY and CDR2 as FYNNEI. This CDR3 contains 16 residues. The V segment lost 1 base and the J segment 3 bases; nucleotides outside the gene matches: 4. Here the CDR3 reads CASSEVRLAVYNEQFF. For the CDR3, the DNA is TGTGCCAGCAGTGAAGTTCGACTAGCGGTCTACAATGAGCAGTTCTTC.

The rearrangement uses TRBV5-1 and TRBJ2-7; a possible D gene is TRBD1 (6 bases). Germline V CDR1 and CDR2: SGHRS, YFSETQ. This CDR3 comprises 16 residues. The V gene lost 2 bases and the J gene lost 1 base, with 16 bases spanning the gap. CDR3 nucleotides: TGCGCCAGCAGCTTAGGCTTCGGGACAAGATCCTACGAGCAGTACTTC. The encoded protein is CASSLGFGTRSYEQYF.

This CDR3 reads CATSEGDWSNQPQHF. The CDR3 region has the DNA TGTGCCACCAGCGAAGGGGACTGGAGCAATCAGCCCCAGCATTTT. The chain joins TRBV15 to TRBJ1-5; D perhaps matches TRBD1 (5 bases). In germline, CDR1 is LNHNV, CDR2 YYDKDF (reference sequence). The CDR3 covers 15 residues. Trimming pared 5 bases from V and 1 base from J, leaving 12 bases between.

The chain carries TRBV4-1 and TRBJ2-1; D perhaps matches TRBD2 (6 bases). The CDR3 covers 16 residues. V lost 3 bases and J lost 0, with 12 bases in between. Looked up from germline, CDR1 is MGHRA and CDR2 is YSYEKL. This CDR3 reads CASSQYSGSSYNEQFF. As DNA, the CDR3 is TGCGCCAGCAGCCAGTATAGCGGCTCCTCCTACAATGAGCAGTTCTTC.

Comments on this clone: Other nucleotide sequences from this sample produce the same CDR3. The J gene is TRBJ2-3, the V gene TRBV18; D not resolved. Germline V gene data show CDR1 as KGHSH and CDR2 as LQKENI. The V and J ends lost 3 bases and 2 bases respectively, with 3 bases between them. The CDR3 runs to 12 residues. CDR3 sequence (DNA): TGTGCCAGCTCACCCTCCACAGATACGCAGTATTTT. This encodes CASSPSTDTQYF.

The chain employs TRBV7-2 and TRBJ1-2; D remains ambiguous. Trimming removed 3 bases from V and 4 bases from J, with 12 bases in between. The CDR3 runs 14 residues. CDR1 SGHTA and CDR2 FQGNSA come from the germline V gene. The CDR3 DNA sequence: TGTGCCAGCAGCTTTTACCAGGTCGTCTATGGCTACACCTTC. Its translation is CASSFYQVVYGYTF.

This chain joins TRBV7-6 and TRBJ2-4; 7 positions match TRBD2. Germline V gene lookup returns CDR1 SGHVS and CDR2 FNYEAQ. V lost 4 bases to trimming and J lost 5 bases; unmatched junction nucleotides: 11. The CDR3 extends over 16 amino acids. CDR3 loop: CASSSSLAAGENIQYF. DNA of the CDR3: TGTGCCAGCAGCTCTTCCCTAGCGGCCGGAGAAAACATTCAGTACTTC. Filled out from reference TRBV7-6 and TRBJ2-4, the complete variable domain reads GAGVSQSPRYKVTKRGQDVALRCDPISGHVSLYWYRQALGQGPEFLTYFNYEAQQDKSGLPNDRFSAERPEGSISTLTIQRTEQRDSAMYRCASSSSLAAGENIQYFGAGTRLSVL.

CDR3 loop: CASSELASQNYNEQFF. For the CDR3, the DNA is TGCGCCAGCAGCGAGCTAGCGTCCCAGAATTACAATGAGCAGTTCTTC. The chain recombines TRBV4-3 with TRBJ2-1; possibly TRBD2 for D (6 bases). There are 16 residues in the CDR3. V lost 5 bases and J lost 4, with 18 bases in between. The V gene's germline CDR1 is LGHNA and CDR2 YSLEER.

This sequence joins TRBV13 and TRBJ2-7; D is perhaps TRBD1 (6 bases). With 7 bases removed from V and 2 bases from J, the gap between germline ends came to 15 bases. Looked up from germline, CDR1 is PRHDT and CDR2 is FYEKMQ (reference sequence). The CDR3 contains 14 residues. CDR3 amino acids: CASTQGRVAYEQYF. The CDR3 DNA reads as TGTGCCAGCACACAGGGTAGGGTGGCCTACGAGCAGTACTTC.

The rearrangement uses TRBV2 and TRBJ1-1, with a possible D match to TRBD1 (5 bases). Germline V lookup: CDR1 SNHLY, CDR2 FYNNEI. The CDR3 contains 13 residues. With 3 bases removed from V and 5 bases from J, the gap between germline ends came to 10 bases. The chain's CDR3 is CASSERRVTEAFF. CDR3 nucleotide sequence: TGTGCCAGCAGTGAGCGCAGGGTTACTGAAGCTTTCTTT.

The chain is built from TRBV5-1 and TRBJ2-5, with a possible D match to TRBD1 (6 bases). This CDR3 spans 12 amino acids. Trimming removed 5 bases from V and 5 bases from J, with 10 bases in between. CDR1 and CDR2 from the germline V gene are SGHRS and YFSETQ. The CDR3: CASSSGVETQYF. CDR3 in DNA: TGCGCCAGCAGTTCAGGGGTGGAGACCCAGTACTTC.

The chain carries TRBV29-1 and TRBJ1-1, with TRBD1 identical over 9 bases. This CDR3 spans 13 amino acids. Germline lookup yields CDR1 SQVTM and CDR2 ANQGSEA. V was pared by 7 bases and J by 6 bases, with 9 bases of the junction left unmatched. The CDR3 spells CSAQDRGRSEAFF. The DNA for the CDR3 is TGCAGCGCCCAGGACAGGGGCCGCTCTGAAGCTTTCTTT.

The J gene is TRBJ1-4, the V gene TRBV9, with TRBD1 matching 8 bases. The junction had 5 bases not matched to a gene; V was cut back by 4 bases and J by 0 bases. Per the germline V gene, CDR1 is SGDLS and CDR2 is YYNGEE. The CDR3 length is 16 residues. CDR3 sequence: CASSSRQGSTNEKLFF. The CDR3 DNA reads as TGTGCCAGCAGCTCCCGACAGGGGTCAACTAATGAAAAACTGTTTTTT.

CDR3 nucleotide sequence: TGTGCCTGGATCCCTCAAGTTAGCGAGCAGTACTTC. Its protein is CAWIPQVSEQYF. The chain carries TRBV30 and TRBJ2-7, with D unresolved. Looked up from germline, CDR1 is GTSNPN and CDR2 is SVGIG (reference sequence). This CDR3 contains 12 residues. V lost 4 bases and J lost 6, with 13 bases in between. Combining the CDR3 with reference TRBV30 and TRBJ2-7 gives the whole variable domain SQTIHQWPATLVQPVGSPLSLECTVEGTSNPNLYWYRQAAGRGLQLLFYSVGIGQISSEVPQNLSASRPQDRQFILSSKKLLLSDSGFYLCAWIPQVSEQYFGPGTRLTVT.

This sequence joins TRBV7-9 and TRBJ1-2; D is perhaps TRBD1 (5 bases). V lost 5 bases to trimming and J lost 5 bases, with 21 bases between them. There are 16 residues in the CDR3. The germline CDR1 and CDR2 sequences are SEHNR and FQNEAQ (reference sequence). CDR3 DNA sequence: TGTGCCAGCAGCCCAACCCTCATCAGGGCGCCATATGGCTACACCTTC. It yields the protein CASSPTLIRAPYGYTF. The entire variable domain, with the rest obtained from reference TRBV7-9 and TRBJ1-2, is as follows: DTGVSQNPRHKITKRGQNVTFRCDPISEHNRLYWYRQTLGQGPEFLTYFQNEAQLEKSRLLSDRFSAERPKGSFSTLEIQRTEQGDSAMYLCASSPTLIRAPYGYTFGSGTRLTVV.

CDR3 DNA sequence: TGTGCCAGCAGCTTAGATTCGAGTTACGGCTCCTACGAGCAGTACTTC. Its protein is CASSLDSSYGSYEQYF. V gene TRBV11-3 combines with J gene TRBJ2-7; D not certain. CDR1 and CDR2 (germline): SGHNT, YENEEA. V lost 0 bases, J lost 0 bases, and 12 bases lay in between. The CDR3 has 16 residues.